Listed below are T cell receptor beta chains from one sample, sequenced in a study of graft-versus-host responses after intestinal transplantation. Generated by immunoSEQ multiplex PCR, the TCRdb table keeps only in-frame clones and is missing some. The data contain around 96,000 clones, about 94% of them singletons. No antigens are known for them. Sample: unstimulated CD4+ T cells sorted from spleen or lymph node cells, taken before intestinal transplant. The receptors shown here come from a human donor who received an intestinal transplant. CDR3s include the opening cysteine and the closing phenylalanine or tryptophan. D genes are given only for firm matches.

>TRBV9|TRBJ1-6|.
CASSVAGNNSPLHF
TGTGCCAGCAGCGTAGCAGGGAATAATTCACCCCTCCACTTT
>TRBV2|TRBJ1-2|TRBD1
CASGTGTGGYTF
TGTGCCAGCGGGACAGGGACGGGTGGCTACACCTTC
>TRBV27|TRBJ2-7|.
CASSSGGTGLFEQYF
TGTGCCAGCAGTTCCGGGGGGACAGGCCTATTCGAGCAGTACTTC
>TRBV5-1|TRBJ2-1|TRBD2
CASSLIGGSGDPRTFF
TGCGCCAGCAGCTTGATCGGGGGTAGCGGGGACCCCCGGACGTTCTTC
>TRBV2|TRBJ1-6|TRBD1
CASSGQGASSPLHF
TGTGCCAGCAGCGGCCAGGGGGCGTCCTCACCCCTCCACTTT
>TRBV6-4|TRBJ2-3|TRBD2
CASSAGLAGADTQYF
TGTGCCAGCAGTGCGGGACTAGCGGGAGCAGATACGCAGTATTTT
>TRBV5-4|TRBJ2-5|.
CASSLLARETQYF
TGTGCCAGCAGCTTGCTAGCCCGTGAGACCCAGTACTTC
>TRBV6-1|TRBJ1-2|TRBD1
CASSPGQNYGYTF
TGTGCCAGCAGTCCGGGACAGAACTATGGCTACACCTTC
>TRBV25-1|TRBJ2-2|.
CASRQGTGNTGELFF
TGTGCCAGTCGACAAGGGACTGGGAACACCGGGGAGCTGTTTTTT
>TRBV2|TRBJ1-3|TRBD1
CASSIQGMVGNTIYF
TGTGCCAGCAGCATACAGGGGATGGTTGGAAACACCATATATTTT
>TRBV30|TRBJ2-1|TRBD2
CAWMGLADSNEQFF
TGTGCCTGGATGGGACTAGCGGATTCCAATGAGCAGTTCTTC
>TRBV5-1|TRBJ1-1|TRBD1
CASSLGSGGWNTEAFF
TGCGCCAGCAGCTTGGGGTCAGGGGGCTGGAACACTGAAGCTTTCTTT
>TRBV28|TRBJ2-7|TRBD1
CASNTGGHEQYF
TGTGCCAGCAATACAGGGGGCCACGAGCAGTACTTC